Each of the 20 T cell receptor beta chains below was sequenced from the same sample in a study of response to subunit inactivated influenza vaccine. TCRdb processed the RT-PCR reads anew with MiXCR; each CDR3 protein has one entry. The table includes 550,000 to 650,000 distinct CDR3 sequences, 12% detected once. The sequences come from PBMCs from blood, collected on the day of vaccination. The receptor source for this set is a man aged 50-59 years who received an inactivated influenza vaccine.

This clonotype was observed many times. The V gene is TRBV12-3 or TRBV12-4, the J gene TRBJ1-5; 9 nucleotides match TRBD1. The CDR3 has 15 amino acids. V lost 4 bases, J lost 7 bases, and 8 bases stayed unmatched. The CDR3 bases are TGTGCCAGCAGTTGGGGACAGGGTAGGAGCCAGCCCCAGCATTTT. It translates to CASSWGQGRSQPQHF.

This clonotype was detected only a few times. The chain uses TRBV4-2 and TRBJ2-5; perhaps TRBD2 as D (5 bases). V lost 1 base and J lost 5, with 11 bases in between. The CDR3 consists of 14 residues. Germline CDR1 reads LGHNA; CDR2 reads YNFKEQ. CDR3 region: CASSQARDSETQYF. The CDR3 DNA is TGTGCCAGCAGCCAAGCCCGGGATAGCGAGACCCAGTACTTC.

This clonotype was counted between two and nine times. The V call is TRBV12-3 or TRBV12-4, the J call TRBJ2-3, with 11 bases that match TRBD2. The length of the CDR3 is 17 residues. Trimming took 5 bases from V and 2 from J; bases not matched to a gene: 9. In DNA, the CDR3 is TGTGCCAGCAGTCCCTATAGCGGGGGGGCCACCACAGATACGCAGTATTTT. It encodes CASSPYSGGATTDTQYF.

There are a few counts of this clonotype. The genes are TRBV4-3 and TRBJ2-5, with 9 bases identical to TRBD1. V trimming: 5 bases; J trimming: 4 bases; junction bases outside the gene matches: 8. Germline CDR1 LGHNA, CDR2 YSLEER. This CDR3 has 15 amino acids. CDR3 sequence reads: CASSAGTGRGETQYF. The CDR3 nucleotides are TGCGCCAGCAGCGCCGGGACAGGGCGGGGAGAGACCCAGTACTTC.

This chain joins TRBV20-1 and TRBJ2-3; weak D call: TRBD2 (5 bases). Between the trimmed V and J ends, which lost 0 bases and 6 bases, there was a span of 7 bases. Germline-derived CDR1 and CDR2 are DFQATT and SNEGSKA (reference sequence). The length of the CDR3 is 12 residues. The CDR3 sequence is CSARERGDTQYF. The CDR3 coding sequence is TGCAGTGCTAGAGAAAGAGGGGATACGCAGTATTTT.

In its sample, this clonotype was seen a few times. This sequence joins TRBV6-2 or TRBV6-3 and TRBJ2-1; 8 positions match TRBD1. This CDR3 is 16 amino acids long. Germline V CDR1 and CDR2: MNHEY, SVGEGT. The J segment lost 2 bases and the V segment lost 9 bases, leaving 12 bases of the junction unmatched. The CDR3 DNA reads TGTGCCAGTTCTCCAGGGGGCCCTCACCCCTACAATGAGCAGTTCTTC. Encoded protein: CASSPGGPHPYNEQFF.

In its sample, this clonotype was seen a few times. This chain uses TRBV5-6 with TRBJ1-1; 7 positions agree with TRBD1. The junction had 4 bases not matched to a gene; V was cut back by 7 bases and J by 1 base. CDR1 is SGHDT, CDR2 YYEEEE, per germline. CDR3 length equals 13 residues. The CDR3: CASGGTANTEAFF. The CDR3 bases are TGTGCCAGCGGTGGGACAGCGAACACTGAAGCTTTCTTT.

This clonotype came up a few times. The chain uses TRBV10-3 and TRBJ2-1; either TRBD1 or TRBD2 may fit D (5 bases each). CDR3 size: 12 residues. The V end lost 2 bases, the J end lost 8 bases, and 7 bases lay between the germline ends. Germline assignment: CDR1 ENHRY and CDR2 SYGVKD. The CDR3 loop reads CAISEGTYEQFF. As DNA, the CDR3 is TGTGCCATCAGTGAGGGGACGTATGAGCAGTTCTTC.

This clonotype was observed at least ten times. The J gene is TRBJ1-5, the V gene TRBV6-5, with D maybe TRBD1 (5 bases). V lost 2 bases to trimming and J lost 5 bases, with 10 bases between them. From germline, CDR1 is MNHEY and CDR2 SVGAGI. The CDR3 runs to 14 residues. The CDR3 spells CASSYGGGDQPQHF. DNA of the CDR3: TGTGCCAGCAGTTACGGGGGGGGAGATCAGCCCCAGCATTTT.

The V gene is TRBV5-6, the J gene TRBJ1-5; 9 bases are shared with TRBD1. The CDR3 is 15 amino acids. V lost 5 bases, J lost 3 bases, and 6 bases stayed unmatched. Looked up from germline, CDR1 is SGHDT and CDR2 is YYEEEE. CDR3 sequence: CASSRDRGTNQPQHF. In DNA form, the CDR3 reads TGTGCCAGCAGTCGTGACAGGGGGACCAATCAGCCCCAGCATTTT.

This clonotype was observed a few times. The chain is built from TRBV18 and TRBJ2-2; 8 positions match TRBD1. Germline CDR1 is KGHSH and CDR2 is LQKENI. This CDR3 has 17 residues. J was trimmed by 2 bases and V by 3 bases; bases with no gene match: 8. CDR3 in DNA: TGTGCCAGCTCACCTTCGATTGGACAGGGCAACACCGGGGAGCTGTTTTTT. Amino acid sequence: CASSPSIGQGNTGELFF.

The chain is built from TRBV11-2 and TRBJ2-2, with TRBD2 as a possible D gene (6 bases). CDR3 length equals 13 residues. Trimming removed 2 bases at V and 6 bases at J, with 7 bases between. Germline V CDR1 and CDR2: SGHAT, FQNNGV. The CDR3 sequence is CASSLWRAGELFF. CDR3 nucleotides: TGTGCCAGCAGCTTATGGAGGGCCGGGGAGCTGTTTTTT.

The J gene is TRBJ2-5, the V gene TRBV4-1, with D perhaps TRBD1 (6 bases). Deletions cut 4 bases from V and 5 bases from J, with 17 bases between. Germline assignment: CDR1 MGHRA and CDR2 YSYEKL. CDR3 length: 15 residues. In DNA, the CDR3 is TGCGCCAGCAGCCGCCAAGGGGGACCTCCGGAGACCCAGTACTTC. Encoded protein: CASSRQGGPPETQYF.

The V call is TRBV11-2, the J call TRBJ1-2; D is unclear. The length of the CDR3 is 14 residues. V lost 5 bases and J 2 bases, leaving 12 bases between the germline ends. Per the germline V gene, CDR1 is SGHAT and CDR2 is FQNNGV. The chain's CDR3 is CASSPENANYGYTF. The CDR3 bases are TGTGCCAGCAGCCCCGAGAATGCCAACTATGGCTACACCTTC.

The CDR3 DNA is TGTGCCAGCACCCTGACCGCGAGCTCCTACAATGAGCAGTTCTTC. Translated: CASTLTASSYNEQFF. J is TRBJ2-1 and V is TRBV28; D gene unclear. The CDR3 extends over 15 amino acids. Trimming shortened V by 7 bases and J by 0 bases, and 13 bases separated the two germline ends. Germline CDR1 is MDHEN and CDR2 is SYDVKM.

The chain uses TRBV28 and TRBJ2-2, with 8 bases aligning to TRBD2. Germline V gene lookup returns CDR1 MDHEN and CDR2 SYDVKM. The CDR3 extends over 15 amino acids. The ends lost 1 base at V and 7 bases at J; junction bases unmatched: 5. CDR3 coding DNA: TGTGCCAGCAGTTTATTAGCGGGACGGAACGGGGAGCTGTTTTTT. It codes for CASSLLAGRNGELFF.

The chain is built from TRBV18 and TRBJ2-1; D is possibly TRBD2 (5 bases). Germline loops: CDR1 KGHSH, CDR2 LQKENI. The V end lost 5 bases, the J end lost 5 bases, and 19 bases lay between the germline ends. The CDR3 runs 16 residues. The CDR3 DNA is TGTGCCAGCTCATTTTACTTGACTGGAGGAAACAATGAGCAGTTCTTC. This codes for CASSFYLTGGNNEQFF.

This clonotype was seen a handful of times. The chain links TRBV27 to TRBJ2-1; TRBD2 matches 9 bases. V dropped 7 bases and J dropped 7; count of bases not matched to a gene: 8. CDR3 length: 14 residues. The germline gives CDR1 MNHEY, CDR2 SMNVEV (reference sequence). The CDR3 is CASKTSGGWNEQFF. CDR3 DNA sequence: TGTGCCAGCAAGACAAGCGGGGGGTGGAATGAGCAGTTCTTC.

This clonotype occurred a few times. The rearrangement uses TRBV27 and TRBJ2-7; 8 nucleotides align to TRBD1. V lost 5 bases, J lost 6 bases, and 9 bases stayed unmatched. The CDR3 extends over 14 amino acids. CDR1 and CDR2 (germline): MNHEY, SMNVEV (reference sequence). CDR3 sequence reads: CASSADRGSSEQYF. CDR3 nucleotides: TGTGCCAGCAGTGCAGACAGGGGTTCGAGCGAGCAGTACTTC.

This chain uses TRBV12-3 or TRBV12-4 with TRBJ2-3; 11 positions agree with TRBD2. This CDR3 has 17 residues. The V and J ends lost 3 bases and 5 bases, in that order; junction bases with no gene match: 10. CDR3 sequence: CASSFSATSGIGDTQYF. CDR3 in DNA: TGTGCCAGCAGTTTCTCTGCGACTAGCGGGATTGGAGATACGCAGTATTTT.